Listed below are T cell receptor beta chains from one sample, sequenced in a study of shared clonotypes between healthy human individuals. Data came from immunoSEQ multiplex PCR; TCRdb stores just in-frame clones and leaves some out. This table holds under 750,000 clones, just under 75% found once. The specimen sequenced was memory CD4+ T cells sorted from blood. These receptors were obtained from a woman aged 30 to 39 in good health. Both conserved end residues are trimmed from each CDR3.

v_gene	j_gene	CDR3aa
TRBV28	TRBJ1-2	ASSGTANYGYT
TRBV5-4	TRBJ2-3	ASSISGSSDTQY
TRBV27	TRBJ2-1	ASSFWTSGGEQF
TRBV11-2	TRBJ2-5	ASTVGQGETQY
TRBV10-2	TRBJ1-5	ASSSVGTANQPQH
TRBV19	TRBJ1-5	ASSTWGGSNQPQH
TRBV7-8	TRBJ2-1	ASSLWGGAYNEQF
TRBV7-8	TRBJ1-2	ASSLGSAGYGYT
TRBV28	TRBJ2-7	ASTLSGSYEQY
TRBV15	TRBJ1-1	ATISGTDNTEAF
TRBV11-2	TRBJ1-2	ASSTRKNGDYGYT
TRBV19	TRBJ2-1	ASSIRGLNWNEQF
TRBV7-9	TRBJ2-5	ASSLNGGTHQETQY
TRBV4-1	TRBJ2-7	ASSQERLAGVRLY
TRBV18	TRBJ2-1	AGAASSYNEQF
TRBV18	TRBJ1-4	ASSRSKEEKLF
TRBV9	TRBJ1-1	ASSVIQGGGGGGTEAF